The rows below give T cell receptor beta chains drawn from one sample of a study of blood T cells in healthy people across ages. TCRdb called the 5' RACE reads again in MiXCR, with one record for every CDR3 protein. The sample lists 800,000 to 950,000 distinct CDR3 sequences, 35% to 40% occurring once. The sequenced material came from blood. These receptors all come from a man between 18 and 35 years old in good health. The CDR3 runs from the conserved cysteine through the conserved F or W. Fields, in order: D gene, clone size, V gene, J gene, CDR3 protein, CDR3 DNA. D genes are given only for firm matches. Size tells how often a clone was seen (once, few, many) or the class of an expanded clone, and some rows leave it out.

TRBD1	NA	TRBV9	TRBJ1-2	CASSVGTGGEDGYTF	TGTGCCAGCAGCGTGGGGACAGGGGGCGAGGATGGCTACACCTTC
NA	NA	TRBV6-5	TRBJ1-6	CASSYAPEAPLHF	TGTGCCAGCAGTTACGCCCCGGAGGCACCCCTCCACTTT
NA	NA	TRBV25-1	TRBJ1-2	CASSGHREMNYGYTF	TGTGCCAGCAGTGGCCACAGGGAGATGAACTATGGCTACACCTTC
TRBD1	NA	TRBV4-1	TRBJ1-5	CASSQDWDRNQPQHF	TGCGCCAGCAGCCAAGATTGGGACAGAAATCAGCCCCAGCATTTT
NA	few	TRBV27	TRBJ2-3	CASTSLLDTQYF	TGTGCCAGCACCTCACTACTGGATACGCAGTATTTT
NA	many	TRBV28	TRBJ1-2	CASSSAVGRSHYGYTF	TGTGCCAGCAGTTCCGCGGTCGGCCGCAGTCACTATGGCTACACCTTC
NA	NA	TRBV29-1	TRBJ1-4	CSVAQSRRDGKLFF	TGCAGCGTTGCTCAAAGTAGGAGGGACGGAAAACTGTTTTTT
NA	many	TRBV13	TRBJ2-7	CASSLESTYEQYF	TGTGCCAGCAGCTTAGAAAGTACCTACGAGCAGTACTTC
NA	NA	TRBV6-2/TRBV6-3	TRBJ2-7	CASSYPKTEYNEQYF	TGTGCCAGCAGTTACCCTAAGACAGAATACAATGAGCAGTACTTC
NA	few	TRBV12-3/TRBV12-4	TRBJ1-2	CASSLQGFNINYGYTF	TGTGCCAGCAGTTTGCAGGGGTTTAATATTAACTATGGCTACACCTTC
NA	NA	TRBV6-6	TRBJ2-7	CASSYRDGEEQYF	TGTGCCAGCAGTTACCGCGACGGGGAAGAGCAGTACTTC
NA	NA	TRBV15	TRBJ2-4	CATSRDLQNDIIQYF	TGTGCCACCAGCAGAGATCTACAGAACGACATTATTCAGTACTTC
NA	NA	TRBV4-3	TRBJ2-1	CASSQGGGEETQFF	TGCGCCAGCAGCCAAGGGGGCGGCGAAGAGACCCAGTTCTTC
TRBD1	NA	TRBV6-2/TRBV6-3	TRBJ1-2	CASSKGQRGIGYTF	TGTGCCAGCAGTAAGGGACAGAGGGGGATCGGCTACACCTTC
TRBD2	few	TRBV11-2	TRBJ2-1	CASRSIAGGLGNEQFF	TGTGCCAGCAGGTCGATCGCGGGGGGGCTGGGCAATGAGCAGTTCTTC
NA	NA	TRBV21-1	TRBJ2-7	CASSNQTEDLYEQYF	TGTGCCAGCAGCAACCAGACAGAAGACCTCTACGAGCAGTACTTC
NA	NA	TRBV27	TRBJ2-7	CAISFSGSYEQYF	TGTGCCATCAGTTTTTCAGGCTCCTACGAGCAGTACTTC
NA	NA	TRBV2	TRBJ2-3	CASSEGWGSTDTQYF	TGTGCCAGCAGTGAGGGGTGGGGCAGCACAGATACGCAGTATTTT
NA	NA	TRBV9	TRBJ2-4	CASSPSGGRTPNIQYF	TGTGCCAGCAGCCCCTCCGGTGGGAGGACCCCCAACATTCAGTACTTC
TRBD2	NA	TRBV4-3	TRBJ2-3	CASSQGGAGGPTDTQYF	TGCGCCAGCAGCCAAGGTGGGGCGGGGGGGCCCACAGATACGCAGTATTTT
NA	many	TRBV7-2	TRBJ1-1	CATTRVGMNTEAFF	TGTGCCACCACGAGGGTAGGAATGAACACTGAAGCTTTCTTT
NA	NA	TRBV6-2/TRBV6-3	TRBJ2-7	CASRPNGGYEQYF	TGTGCCAGCAGACCTAATGGTGGGTACGAGCAGTACTTC
NA	NA	TRBV9	TRBJ2-1	CASSVVGRSSYNEQFF	TGTGCCAGCAGCGTAGTTGGACGGAGCTCCTACAATGAGCAGTTCTTC
NA	NA	TRBV12-3/TRBV12-4	TRBJ2-4	CASSVTGTVQLYF	TGTGCCAGCAGTGTCACCGGGACGGTGCAACTGTACTTC
NA	NA	TRBV30	TRBJ1-1	CAWSDYGRVTEAFF	TGTGCCTGGAGTGATTACGGTAGGGTCACTGAAGCTTTCTTT
NA	NA	TRBV7-2	TRBJ2-5	CASSLGRWGETQYF	TGTGCCAGCAGTCTTGGTCGTTGGGGGGAGACCCAGTACTTC
NA	few	TRBV12-3/TRBV12-4	TRBJ1-5	CASSLMNAGSNQPQHF	TGTGCCAGCAGTTTGATGAACGCGGGGAGCAATCAGCCCCAGCATTTT
NA	few	TRBV4-3	TRBJ2-7	CASSQGVSGEQYF	TGCGCCAGCAGCCAAGGGGTTAGCGGCGAGCAGTACTTC
NA	many	TRBV12-3/TRBV12-4	TRBJ2-6	CASSLGGPGANVLTF	TGTGCCAGCAGTTTAGGGGGACCTGGGGCCAACGTCCTGACTTTC
NA	once	TRBV5-1	TRBJ2-7	CASSDGPWRDEQYF	TGCGCCAGCTCCGACGGGCCCTGGAGGGACGAGCAGTACTTC
TRBD1	NA	TRBV4-2	TRBJ2-5	CASSQGQGPIQTQYF	TGTGCCAGCAGCCAAGGACAGGGACCTATCCAGACCCAGTACTTC
TRBD1	few	TRBV12-3/TRBV12-4	TRBJ1-2	CASSLGAGQGVGYTF	TGTGCCAGCAGTTTAGGGGCCGGACAGGGGGTTGGCTACACCTTC
NA	many	TRBV4-3	TRBJ2-7	CASSQIQGYEQYF	TGCGCCAGCAGCCAAATTCAAGGCTACGAGCAGTACTTC
TRBD2	few	TRBV12-5	TRBJ2-1	CASGLVRGGPVDEQFF	TGTGCTAGTGGTTTGGTGCGGGGGGGGCCGGTAGATGAGCAGTTCTTC
NA	NA	TRBV7-2	TRBJ2-5	CASSLGFLNDEQYF	TGTGCCAGCAGCCTAGGCTTTCTGAACGATGAGCAGTACTTC
NA	many	TRBV10-3	TRBJ2-7	CAISESLIGKDYEQYF	TGTGCCATCAGTGAGTCGTTGATAGGGAAGGACTACGAGCAGTACTTC
TRBD1	many	TRBV29-1	TRBJ2-7	CSVQLGDSSYEQYF	TGCAGCGTTCAATTGGGGGACAGCTCCTACGAGCAGTACTTC
NA	few	TRBV7-2	TRBJ1-2	CASSSPAGVTYGYTF	TGTGCCAGCAGCTCCCCGGCAGGGGTTACCTATGGCTACACCTTC
NA	NA	TRBV20-1	TRBJ2-5	CSARDKGPETQYF	TGCAGTGCTAGAGATAAGGGGCCGGAGACCCAGTACTTC
TRBD1	NA	TRBV6-2/TRBV6-3	TRBJ2-1	CASSPLPDRGRYNEQFF	TGTGCCAGCAGCCCATTACCGGACAGGGGAAGGTACAATGAGCAGTTCTTC
NA	many	TRBV7-2	TRBJ2-3	CASSIGASTDTQYF	TGTGCCAGCAGCATTGGGGCTAGCACAGATACGCAGTATTTT